The 27 T cell receptor beta chains below come from one sample, sequenced in a study of blood T cell repertoires in COVID-19. Data came from immunoSEQ multiplex PCR; TCRdb stores just in-frame clones and leaves some out. The data hold 43,000 or so clones, with more than 65% observed a single time. The sample comprised peripheral blood. Every receptor here comes from a woman between 55 and 75 years old with acute or convalescent COVID-19.

This clone was recorded a few times. This chain links TRBV14 with TRBJ1-2, with D tentatively TRBD1 (6 bases). Trimming left V 5 bases short and J 2 bases short, with 15 bases between. The CDR3 consists of 15 residues. Germline V gene data show CDR1 as SGHDN and CDR2 as FVKESK. In nucleotides, the CDR3 is TGTGCCAGCAGCACCGGACAGTGGGGGAACTATGGCTACACCTTC. Translated: CASSTGQWGNYGYTF. Based on the CDR3 plus reference TRBV14 and TRBJ1-2, the full variable domain is EAGVTQFPSHSVIEKGQTVTLRCDPISGHDNLYWYRRVMGKEIKFLLHFVKESKQDESGMPNNRFLAERTGGTYSTLKVQPAELEDSGVYFCASSTGQWGNYGYTFGSGTRLTVV.

The V call is TRBV7-9, the J call TRBJ1-2; D unclear. This CDR3 region has 13 residues. Germline V CDR1 and CDR2: SEHNR, FQNEAQ (reference sequence). Deletions cut 3 bases from V and 4 bases from J, with 9 bases between. The CDR3 loop is CASSFVQSYGYTF. The CDR3 region has the DNA TGTGCCAGCAGCTTCGTACAGTCCTATGGCTACACCTTC. Filled out from reference TRBV7-9 and TRBJ1-2, the complete variable domain reads DTGVSQNPRHKITKRGQNVTFRCDPISEHNRLYWYRQTLGQGPEFLTYFQNEAQLEKSRLLSDRFSAERPKGSFSTLEIQRTEQGDSAMYLCASSFVQSYGYTFGSGTRLTVV.

The chain combines TRBV6-4 with TRBJ1-6; unclear D gene. The V gene lost 5 bases and the J gene lost 7 bases, with 9 bases spanning the gap. The CDR3 is 13 amino acids. The germline gives CDR1 MRHNA, CDR2 SNTAGT. CDR3 sequence: CASSPQPNSPLHF. Here the CDR3 DNA reads TGTGCCAGCAGTCCACAACCGAATTCACCCCTCCACTTT.

DNA of the CDR3: TGTGCCAGCAGCACCCCGGACACGTACAATGAGCAGTTCTTC. As protein: CASSTPDTYNEQFF. The chain recombines TRBV7-2 with TRBJ2-1; perhaps TRBD1 as D (5 bases). V lost 5 bases and J 4 bases, leaving 12 bases between the germline ends. This CDR3 has 14 residues. Germline loops: CDR1 SGHTA, CDR2 FQGNSA.

The gene calls are TRBV18 and TRBJ1-5, with TRBD1 matching 8 bases. Germline-derived CDR1 and CDR2 are KGHSH and LQKENI. Trimming cost V 4 bases and J 2 bases; bases outside gene matches: 4. The CDR3 spans 15 residues. DNA for the CDR3: TGTGCCAGCTCACTAACAGGGGGTGGCAATCAGCCCCAGCATTTT. This sequence encodes CASSLTGGGNQPQHF.

The rearrangement links TRBV5-6 to TRBJ2-3; possible D gene TRBD2, 6 bases. This CDR3 comprises 15 residues. Germline CDR1 and CDR2: SGHDT and YYEEEE. V shed 2 bases and J shed 1 base, with 11 bases lying between them. DNA for the CDR3: TGTGCCAGCAGCTTTGGGGGGTTGGGCACAGATACGCAGTATTTT. Translating it yields CASSFGGLGTDTQYF.

Written as DNA, the CDR3 is TGTGCCAGCAGCCCACGGGAGGGCTACACCTTC. Encoded protein: CASSPREGYTF. The chain couples TRBV2 to TRBJ1-2; no firm D call. Trimming pared 6 bases from V and 8 bases from J, leaving 10 bases between. Germline CDR1 and CDR2: SNHLY and FYNNEI. The length of the CDR3 is 11 residues. The complete variable domain, with remaining parts taken from reference TRBV2 and TRBJ1-2, reads EPEVTQTPSHQVTQMGQEVILRCVPISNHLYFYWYRQILGQKVEFLVSFYNNEISEKSEIFDDQFSVERPDGSNFTLKIRSTKLEDSAMYFCASSPREGYTFGSGTRLTVV.

This clone has only one observation. This chain links TRBV3-1 (or the pseudogene TRBV3-2) with TRBJ2-2; 10 positions match TRBD1. The CDR3 is made up of 14 amino acids. Germline trimming cut 7 bases from V and 5 bases from J; bases unmatched to any gene: 4. Germline V lookup: CDR1 LGHDT, CDR2 YNNKEL (reference sequence). CDR3 bases: TGTGCCAGCACGAGGACAGGGGGAACCGGGGAGCTGTTTTTT. The encoded protein is CASTRTGGTGELFF.

The J gene is TRBJ1-3, the V gene TRBV10-3, with D unclear. V lost 3 bases and J 0 bases, leaving 9 bases between the germline ends. This CDR3 has 15 amino acids. Germline CDR1 ENHRY, CDR2 SYGVKD. The CDR3 coding sequence is TGTGCCATCAGTGACCAGGCGTACTCTGGAAACACCATATATTTT. As protein: CAISDQAYSGNTIYF.

The J gene is TRBJ2-7, the V gene TRBV5-5; maybe TRBD1 (6 bases). The germline CDR1 and CDR2 sequences are SGHKS and YYEKEE (reference sequence). This CDR3 has 15 amino acids. Trimming stripped 4 bases from V and 0 bases from J, with 14 bases between. CDR3 sequence (DNA): TGTGCCAGCAGCCCAGGGACACCGAGCTCCTACGAGCAGTACTTC. Its protein product is CASSPGTPSSYEQYF.

This chain uses TRBV9 with TRBJ1-1, with D perhaps matching TRBD1 (6 bases). The CDR3 consists of 14 residues. CDR1 is SGDLS, CDR2 YYNGEE, per germline. V was cut by 3 bases and J by 11 bases, with 20 bases left in between. The CDR3 protein is CASSAGTRGSWAFF. CDR3 in DNA: TGTGCCAGCAGCGCCGGGACACGAGGAAGCTGGGCTTTCTTT.

The chain combines TRBV19 with TRBJ1-1, with 8 bases aligning to TRBD1. With 9 bases clipped from V and 6 bases from J, the junction kept 9 bases outside the gene matches. The germline V gene encodes CDR1 LNHDA and CDR2 SQIVND (reference sequence). The CDR3 sequence is 13 residues long. CDR3: CASRTGKEAEAFF. DNA for the CDR3: TGTGCCAGCAGGACAGGGAAGGAGGCTGAAGCTTTCTTT.

This clone was detected ten times or more. The chain joins TRBV28 to TRBJ1-4; tentative D call: TRBD1 (5 bases). From germline, CDR1 is MDHEN and CDR2 SYDVKM. Between the trimmed V and J ends, which lost 8 bases and 3 bases, there was a span of 10 bases. This CDR3 spans 13 amino acids. The CDR3 coding sequence is TGTGCCAGCCTCGGGGGATCTAATGAAAAACTGTTTTTT. Amino acids: CASLGGSNEKLFF.

The chain has TRBV24-1 and TRBJ1-4, with no clear D. The CDR3 sequence is 13 residues long. Germline V CDR1 and CDR2: KGHDR, SFDVKD. V lost 0 bases, J lost 8 bases, and 6 bases lay in between. CDR3: CATSDLSGEKLFF. The CDR3, as DNA: TGTGCCACCAGTGATTTGTCGGGGGAAAAACTGTTTTTT.

A single count supports this clone. The chain couples TRBV6-2 or TRBV6-3 to TRBJ2-7; 9 nucleotides align to TRBD1. The V gene's germline CDR1 is MNHEY and CDR2 SVGEGT. The trim removed 1 base at V and 6 bases at J, leaving 4 bases unmatched. The CDR3 is 14 amino acids. This CDR3 is CASSYYRGQGEQYF. The CDR3 coding sequence is TGTGCCAGCAGTTACTACAGGGGGCAAGGCGAGCAGTACTTC.

The V and J genes are TRBV24-1 and TRBJ2-1; 11 positions match TRBD1. CDR3 length equals 13 residues. Germline V gives CDR1 KGHDR, CDR2 SFDVKD. V shed 9 bases, J shed 8 bases, and the junction held 5 bases outside the gene matches. The CDR3 reads CATRDRGSYEQFF. In DNA, the CDR3 is TGTGCCACCCGGGACAGGGGGTCCTATGAGCAGTTCTTC.

This sequence joins TRBV11-2 and TRBJ2-1, with TRBD2 matching over 8 bases. The V gene end was trimmed by 5 bases and the J gene end by 7 bases; junction bases not matched to a gene: 7. The CDR3 extends over 14 amino acids. Germline-derived CDR1 and CDR2 are SGHAT and FQNNGV. DNA of the CDR3: TGTGCCAGCAGCCCTGGACTAGCTCCTAATGAGCAGTTCTTC. Translated, it gives CASSPGLAPNEQFF.

V and J are TRBV5-1 and TRBJ2-7, with TRBD1 matching 9 bases. The CDR3 covers 14 residues. With 4 bases clipped from V and 6 bases from J, the junction kept 8 bases outside the gene matches. CDR1 is SGHRS and CDR2 is YFSETQ in the germline V gene. The CDR3 reads CASSGGQGLSEQYF. The CDR3 DNA reads TGCGCCAGCAGCGGGGGACAGGGTTTATCCGAGCAGTACTTC.

This chain joins TRBV7-5 and TRBJ1-2. TRBV7-5 is classified as a pseudogene. This CDR3 spans 14 amino acids. The DNA of the CDR3 is TGTGTCAGAAGCTTAGGTACGGTTAACTATGGCTACACCTTC. This sequence encodes CVRSLGTVNYGYTF.

The V call is TRBV18, the J call TRBJ2-7; 7 bases are shared with TRBD1. The trim removed 3 bases at V and 0 bases at J, leaving 11 bases unmatched. Germline values: CDR1 KGHSH, CDR2 LQKENI. The CDR3 is made up of 17 amino acids. In nucleotides, the CDR3 is TGTGCCAGCTCACCGACAGGGACGAATACGGGCTCCTACGAGCAGTACTTC. Protein: CASSPTGTNTGSYEQYF.

The chain carries TRBV7-2 and TRBJ1-1, with D possibly matching TRBD1 (6 bases). The CDR3 is 14 residues long. CDR1 and CDR2 from the germline V gene are SGHTA and FQGNSA. V gave up 1 base and J gave up 7 bases, with 13 bases separating them. In nucleotides, the CDR3 is TGTGCCAGCAGCTTAGATGGAGAGACAGGTGAAGCTTTCTTT. Translated: CASSLDGETGEAFF.

V and J are TRBV7-2 and TRBJ1-1, with TRBD1 as a possible D gene (5 bases). V lost 5 bases to trimming and J lost 10 bases, with 11 bases between them. CDR1 is SGHTA and CDR2 is FQGNSA in the germline V gene. This CDR3 spans 11 amino acids. The CDR3 protein is CASSPGGVAFF. DNA for the CDR3: TGTGCCAGCAGCCCCGGGGGGGTAGCTTTCTTT.

The chain employs TRBV14 and TRBJ1-1, with a possible D match to TRBD1 (6 bases). Germline V gene data show CDR1 as SGHDN and CDR2 as FVKESK. V lost 3 bases, J lost 3 bases, and 14 bases lay in between. This CDR3 has 15 residues. The CDR3 is CASSHTGSPYTEAFF. CDR3 in DNA: TGTGCCAGCAGCCATACAGGGTCACCCTACACTGAAGCTTTCTTT. The variable domain in full, with the rest retrieved from reference TRBV14 and TRBJ1-1, is EAGVTQFPSHSVIEKGQTVTLRCDPISGHDNLYWYRRVMGKEIKFLLHFVKESKQDESGMPNNRFLAERTGGTYSTLKVQPAELEDSGVYFCASSHTGSPYTEAFFGQGTRLTVV.

This chain connects TRBV9 to TRBJ2-1, with 8 bases identical to TRBD1. The germline V gene encodes CDR1 SGDLS and CDR2 YYNGEE. V lost 4 bases and J lost 5; bases outside the gene matches: 11. The CDR3 has 16 amino acids. The CDR3 here is CASSKTGDPFDNEQFF. The CDR3 nucleotides are TGTGCCAGCAGCAAGACAGGGGATCCGTTTGACAATGAGCAGTTCTTC.

This clone has more than one count but fewer than ten. This chain joins TRBV5-6 and TRBJ2-4; 11 bases line up with TRBD2. Per the germline V gene, CDR1 is SGHDT and CDR2 is YYEEEE. Trimming removed 4 bases from V and 3 bases from J; junction bases left unmatched: 3. This CDR3 has 15 residues. The DNA of the CDR3 is TGTGCCAGCAGCGAACTAGCGGGGGACAAAAACATTCAGTACTTC. Amino acid sequence: CASSELAGDKNIQYF.

This clone was found once. The CDR3 is CASSQYRQSSNEKLFF. CDR3 nucleotides: TGTGCCAGCAGCCAATATAGACAGAGCTCCAATGAAAAACTGTTTTTT. The chain recombines TRBV2 with TRBJ1-4, with a weak D call TRBD1 (5 bases). CDR3 size: 16 residues. The germline CDR1 and CDR2 sequences are SNHLY and FYNNEI. V was pared by 6 bases and J by 5 bases, with 19 bases between.

The rearrangement joins TRBV7-8 to TRBJ2-1; 8 bases are shared with TRBD2. This CDR3 region has 13 residues. Germline lookup yields CDR1 SGHVS and CDR2 FQNEAQ. This CDR3 reads CSTSGGGRNEQFF. For the CDR3, the DNA is TGTTCCACAAGCGGGGGTGGGAGGAATGAGCAGTTCTTC.